These 27 T cell receptor beta chains were sequenced from one sample in a study of blood T cell repertoires in COVID-19 (dated by TCRdb to the early 2020s). Library preparation employed the immunoSEQ multiplex PCR assay. As stored in TCRdb, this immuneACCESS dataset retains in-frame rearrangements with V and J assigned. A fraction of the clones does not appear; measured against another copy, unresolved V genes explain less than half of the discrepancy, and the remainder lacks a known reason. Present in this sample are fewer than 250,000 clones, more than 75% of which were seen just once. Of the sample, about 0.93% is held by the ten largest clones. The sequencing sample was made of peripheral blood. The receptors stem from a man aged 40-50 years with acute or convalescent COVID-19.

The chain carries TRBV6-2 or TRBV6-3 and TRBJ1-2, with D possibly TRBD1 on 6 matching bases. Trimming cost V 2 bases and J 4 bases, with 11 bases left between them. Per the germline V gene, CDR1 is MNHEY and CDR2 is SVGEGT. CDR3 size: 14 residues. The CDR3 DNA sequence: TGTGCCAGCAGTTACCTAGGACAGAGCTATGGCTACACCTTC. This codes for CASSYLGQSYGYTF.

This clone has just a few counts. This sequence joins TRBV30 and TRBJ1-1; the D gene is possibly TRBD1 (5 bases). Trimming shortened V by 4 bases and J by 4 bases, and 13 bases separated the two germline ends. CDR1 is GTSNPN and CDR2 is SVGIG in the germline V gene (reference sequence). CDR3 length: 13 residues. CDR3 region: CAWKAGASTEAFF. The DNA for the CDR3 is TGTGCCTGGAAGGCTGGGGCGTCCACTGAAGCTTTCTTT. Complete variable domain (other parts from reference TRBV30 and TRBJ1-1): SQTIHQWPATLVQPVGSPLSLECTVEGTSNPNLYWYRQAAGRGLQLLFYSVGIGQISSEVPQNLSASRPQDRQFILSSKKLLLSDSGFYLCAWKAGASTEAFFGQGTRLTVV.

The chain uses TRBV28 and TRBJ2-2; TRBD2 is a possible D gene (5 bases). Trimming took off 10 bases at V and 4 bases at J, with 10 bases between the two ends. The CDR3 spans 12 residues. Germline V gene sequence: CDR1 MDHEN, CDR2 SYDVKM. The DNA for the CDR3 is TGTGCCACGACTCGGGGCACCGGGGAGCTGTTTTTT. It yields the protein CATTRGTGELFF.

The CDR3 is CASSLNGDRGWYGYTF. The CDR3 region has the DNA TGTGCCAGCAGTTTAAATGGGGACAGGGGATGGTATGGCTACACCTTC. The chain joins TRBV27 to TRBJ1-2; 10 nucleotides agree with TRBD1. The trim removed 2 bases at V and 5 bases at J, leaving 8 bases unmatched. The germline gives CDR1 MNHEY, CDR2 SMNVEV (reference sequence). This CDR3 has 16 amino acids.

The V call is TRBV6-2 or TRBV6-3, the J call TRBJ1-5, with 7 bases that match TRBD1. Per the germline V gene, CDR1 is MNHEY and CDR2 is SVGEGT. This CDR3 region has 15 residues. Trimming at V came to 6 bases and at J to 3 bases, leaving 8 bases not matched to a gene. The CDR3 DNA is TGTGCCAGCAGCCATCCGGGACAGATCAATCAGCCCCAGCATTTT. It specifies CASSHPGQINQPQHF.

Comments on this clone: The same CDR3 can be traced to other DNA sequences in this sample. The DNA for the CDR3 is TGTGCCAGCAGTCCAGACAGTAGCAATCAGCCCCAGCATTTT. Amino acid sequence: CASSPDSSNQPQHF. The rearrangement uses TRBV6-4 and TRBJ1-5; maybe TRBD1 (5 bases). V was shortened by 5 bases and J by 0 bases, with 8 bases between the two germline ends. Germline assignment: CDR1 MRHNA and CDR2 SNTAGT. CDR3 length: 14 amino acids.

The rearrangement joins TRBV18 to TRBJ2-1; TRBD1 aligns across 7 bases. Per germline, CDR1 KGHSH and CDR2 LQKENI. The junction had 6 bases not matched to a gene; V was cut back by 4 bases and J by 3 bases. CDR3 size: 15 residues. The CDR3 nucleotides are TGTGCCAGCTCACTTCCGGGACAGAACTACAATGAGCAGTTCTTC. Translated, it gives CASSLPGQNYNEQFF.

The chain carries TRBV14 and TRBJ1-1; D is perhaps TRBD1 (5 bases). This CDR3 comprises 15 residues. The ends were cut back, 1 base at V and 8 bases at J, with 17 bases in the middle. From germline, CDR1 is SGHDN and CDR2 FVKESK. This CDR3 is CASSQVGRGLIEAFF. The CDR3 nucleotides are TGTGCCAGCAGCCAAGTAGGTAGGGGATTAATCGAAGCTTTCTTT.

The J gene is TRBJ1-1, the V gene TRBV3-1 (or the pseudogene TRBV3-2); the match to TRBD1 covers 7 bases. Looked up from germline, CDR1 is LGHDT and CDR2 is YNNKEL (reference sequence). V shed 4 bases, J shed 1 base, and the junction held 9 bases outside the gene matches. This CDR3 contains 16 residues. The CDR3 DNA reads as TGTGCCAGCAGCCCTTGGGGGAGACAGGGGAACACTGAAGCTTTCTTT. It yields the protein CASSPWGRQGNTEAFF.

The chain has TRBV5-5 and TRBJ2-3; D not certain. Trimming took 4 bases from V and 0 from J, leaving 3 bases between them. The CDR3 is 12 residues long. Germline CDR1 and CDR2: SGHKS and YYEKEE (reference sequence). The CDR3 reads CASSLSTDTQYF. The CDR3 bases are TGTGCCAGCAGCCTGAGCACAGATACGCAGTATTTT.

This clone was seen only a few times. The V gene is TRBV21-1, the J gene TRBJ1-2; the tabulated D call, TRBD1, remains unverified against the DNA. TRBV21-1 is assigned pseudogene status. The length of the CDR3 is 16 residues. CDR3 sequence reads: CASSKKKGATPYGYTF. CDR3 nucleotide sequence: TGTGCCAGCAGCAAAAAGAAAGGGGCGACTCCCTATGGCTACACCTTC.

This clone was counted only a few times. The chain uses TRBV2 and TRBJ2-1, with 7 nucleotides matching TRBD2. With 2 bases clipped from V and 8 bases from J, the junction kept 6 bases outside the gene matches. The CDR3 is made up of 14 amino acids. The germline V gene encodes CDR1 SNHLY and CDR2 FYNNEI. The CDR3 spells CASSETGGGDEQFF. CDR3 DNA: TGTGCCAGCAGTGAAACGGGGGGAGGTGATGAGCAGTTCTTC.

The chain recombines TRBV7-9 with TRBJ2-4; no definite D call. Germline V gene data show CDR1 as SEHNR and CDR2 as FQNEAQ (reference sequence). This CDR3 spans 15 amino acids. The ends were cut back, 5 bases at V and 0 bases at J, with 11 bases in the middle. CDR3 sequence reads: CASSPRNLAKNIQYF. The CDR3 DNA reads as TGTGCCAGCAGCCCCCGTAATTTAGCCAAAAACATTCAGTACTTC.

V usage is TRBV28 and J usage is TRBJ2-1, with 7 bases fitting TRBD2. This CDR3 region has 15 residues. CDR1 and CDR2 (germline): MDHEN, SYDVKM. J lost 5 bases, V lost 6 bases, and 10 bases had no gene match. This CDR3 reads CASRWDGTKNNEQFF. Here the CDR3 DNA reads TGTGCCAGCAGGTGGGACGGGACTAAGAACAATGAGCAGTTCTTC.

The V call is TRBV19, the J call TRBJ1-5; D may be TRBD1 (5 bases). This CDR3 contains 13 residues. With 5 bases removed from V and 7 bases from J, the gap between germline ends came to 12 bases. Per the germline V gene, CDR1 is LNHDA and CDR2 is SQIVND (reference sequence). The CDR3 loop is CASSQGPGQPQHF. In DNA form, the CDR3 reads TGTGCCAGTAGTCAGGGCCCTGGGCAGCCCCAGCATTTT.

V is TRBV7-9 and J is TRBJ2-1; TRBD2 is a possible D gene (6 bases). Trimming pared 3 bases from V and 6 bases from J, leaving 12 bases between. Germline V gene data show CDR1 as SEHNR and CDR2 as FQNEAQ (reference sequence). This CDR3 spans 14 amino acids. The CDR3 region is CASSFSGAGNEQFF. CDR3 in DNA: TGTGCCAGCAGCTTTTCAGGAGCGGGCAATGAGCAGTTCTTC.

The rearrangement uses TRBV19 and TRBJ1-6; D not resolved. The CDR3 length is 15 residues. Trimming took 2 bases from V and 10 from J, leaving 15 bases between them. The germline V gene encodes CDR1 LNHDA and CDR2 SQIVND (reference sequence). CDR3 nucleotide sequence: TGTGCCAGTAGTATAACAGCAATGCAACCCTCACCCCTCCACTTT. Translation: CASSITAMQPSPLHF.

The chain is built from TRBV19 and TRBJ1-1, with no clear D. Deletions cut 5 bases from V and 5 bases from J, with 15 bases between. The CDR3 is 14 amino acids. The germline CDR1 and CDR2 sequences are LNHDA and SQIVND (reference sequence). CDR3 sequence (DNA): TGTGCCAGTAGTGCATACCGGGAAGGGACTGAAGCTTTCTTT. Translated: CASSAYREGTEAFF. Variable domain in full (rest from reference TRBV19 and TRBJ1-1): DGGITQSPKYLFRKEGQNVTLSCEQNLNHDAMYWYRQDPGQGLRLIYYSQIVNDFQKGDIAEGYSVSREKKESFPLTVTSAQKNPTAFYLCASSAYREGTEAFFGQGTRLTVV.

The rearrangement links TRBV19 to TRBJ1-2, with D possibly matching TRBD1 (6 bases). V lost 4 bases and J lost 10, with 10 bases in between. Germline V lookup: CDR1 LNHDA, CDR2 SQIVND (reference sequence). The CDR3 is 11 residues long. The CDR3 spells CASSRDRFYTF. As DNA, the CDR3 is TGTGCCAGTAGTAGAGACAGGTTCTACACCTTC.

The chain joins TRBV15 to TRBJ2-4; TRBD2 might be the D (6 bases). CDR1 is LNHNV, CDR2 YYDKDF, per germline (reference sequence). The V end lost 0 bases, the J end lost 10 bases, and 10 bases lay between the germline ends. The CDR3 sequence is 13 residues long. CDR3 sequence: CATSRESAGIQYF. The CDR3, as DNA: TGTGCCACCAGCAGAGAATCCGCGGGAATTCAGTACTTC.

The table lists this clone with a count of one. The chain employs TRBV24-1 and TRBJ1-5, with a possible D match to TRBD1 (5 bases). The V end lost 8 bases, the J end lost 4 bases, and 14 bases lay between the germline ends. The CDR3 length is 14 residues. From germline, CDR1 is KGHDR and CDR2 SFDVKD. CDR3: CATTGYNCNQPQHF. CDR3 sequence (DNA): TGTGCCACCACAGGGTACAATTGTAATCAGCCCCAGCATTTT.

The V gene is TRBV6-1, the J gene TRBJ1-2, with 10 bases aligning to TRBD1. The J segment lost 7 bases and the V segment lost 3 bases, leaving 8 bases of the junction unmatched. The germline V gene encodes CDR1 MNHNS and CDR2 SASEGT. The CDR3 contains 15 residues. CDR3 DNA sequence: TGTGCCAGCAGTGAGCGACAGGGGGCTGTTGGTGGCTACACCTTC. Translation: CASSERQGAVGGYTF.

The genes are TRBV2 and TRBJ1-1; D unresolved. CDR1 and CDR2 (germline): SNHLY, FYNNEI. Trimming cost V 7 bases and J 0 bases, with 3 bases left between them. This CDR3 is 11 amino acids long. The CDR3 spells CASTVNTEAFF. The CDR3 bases are TGTGCCAGCACGGTGAACACTGAAGCTTTCTTT.

The chain combines TRBV7-9 with TRBJ1-1; TRBD1 matches at 7 bases. V dropped 3 bases and J dropped 3; count of bases not matched to a gene: 7. The CDR3 contains 15 residues. Germline V CDR1 and CDR2: SEHNR, FQNEAQ (reference sequence). The CDR3 region has the DNA TGTGCCAGCAGCTTGGCCGGGACAGACCACACTGAAGCTTTCTTT. Its translation is CASSLAGTDHTEAFF.

There are a few counts of this clone. The chain carries TRBV3-1 (or the pseudogene TRBV3-2) and TRBJ2-7; maybe TRBD2 (6 bases). Germline CDR1 is LGHDT and CDR2 is YNNKEL (reference sequence). The length of the CDR3 is 15 residues. V lost 3 bases and J lost 5, with 17 bases in between. The CDR3 reads CASSQAGPRIDEQYF. CDR3 DNA: TGTGCCAGCAGCCAGGCGGGGCCCCGGATCGACGAGCAGTACTTC.

This CDR3 reads CASAPGTGNTYEQYF. The CDR3 DNA reads TGTGCCAGCGCTCCCGGGACAGGGAACACCTACGAGCAGTACTTC. The chain couples TRBV9 to TRBJ2-7, with 9 bases lining up with TRBD1. Germline V gene data show CDR1 as SGDLS and CDR2 as YYNGEE. CDR3 length: 15 amino acids. The V segment lost 7 bases and the J segment 2 bases; nucleotides outside the gene matches: 10.

This chain links TRBV29-1 with TRBJ2-3, with 8 bases identical to TRBD1. CDR3 length equals 15 residues. V shed 8 bases and J 3 bases; nucleotides not matched to a gene: 13. The germline gives CDR1 SQVTM, CDR2 ANQGSEA. The CDR3, as DNA: TGCAGCCTCGTGTTTGGACAGGGATGGACAGATACGCAGTATTTT. Its translation: CSLVFGQGWTDTQYF.